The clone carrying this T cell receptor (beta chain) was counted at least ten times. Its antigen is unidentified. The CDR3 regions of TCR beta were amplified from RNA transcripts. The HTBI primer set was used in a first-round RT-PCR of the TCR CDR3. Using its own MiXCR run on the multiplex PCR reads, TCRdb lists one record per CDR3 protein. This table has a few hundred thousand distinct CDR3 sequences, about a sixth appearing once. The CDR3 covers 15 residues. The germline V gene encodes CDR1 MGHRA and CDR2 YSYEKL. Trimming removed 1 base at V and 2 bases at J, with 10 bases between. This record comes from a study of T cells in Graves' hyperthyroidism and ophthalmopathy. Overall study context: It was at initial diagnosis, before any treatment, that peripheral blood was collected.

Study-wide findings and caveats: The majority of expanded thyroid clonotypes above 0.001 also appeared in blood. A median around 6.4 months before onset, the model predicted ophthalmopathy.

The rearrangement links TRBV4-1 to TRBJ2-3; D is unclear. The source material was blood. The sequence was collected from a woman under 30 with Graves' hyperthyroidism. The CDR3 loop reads CASSQGVLDTDTQYF. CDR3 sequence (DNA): TGCGCCAGCAGCCAAGGGGTGCTAGACACAGATACGCAGTATTTT.